What follows are 21 T cell receptor beta chains derived from one specimen sequenced in a study of CD8 T cells in ankylosing spondylitis. Study results and limitations: Seemingly distinctive of ankylosing spondylitis blood was a TCR beta motif formed by eight highly homologous variants.

TCRdb re-analysed the 5' RACE reads in MiXCR, keeping a single row per CDR3 protein. The sample lists about 390,000 distinct CDR3 sequences, around 20% occurring once. No antigen is known for these receptors. Material: blood, either unsorted or a sorted T cell fraction (not recorded which). The receptor set was obtained from a male donor with ankylosing spondylitis.

The sample holds a few counts of this clonotype. This chain uses TRBV5-1 with TRBJ1-4, with TRBD1 identical over 9 bases. Trimming at V came to 3 bases and at J to 2 bases, leaving 5 bases not matched to a gene. CDR3 length: 16 amino acids. CDR1 is SGHRS and CDR2 is YFSETQ in the germline V gene. CDR3 in DNA: TGCGCCAGCAGCTCCGGACAGGGGTCCACTAATGAAAAACTGTTTTTT. Protein: CASSSGQGSTNEKLFF.

This clonotype appeared a few times. The gene calls are TRBV5-1 and TRBJ2-1; the match to TRBD2 covers 9 bases. In germline, CDR1 is SGHRS, CDR2 YFSETQ. Trimming at V came to 4 bases and at J to 0 bases, leaving 11 bases not matched to a gene. This CDR3 is 18 amino acids long. The DNA for the CDR3 is TGCGCCAGCAGCCTCTACCCCCCTAGCGGGGCCTCCTACAATGAGCAGTTCTTC. Amino acid sequence: CASSLYPPSGASYNEQFF.

The gene calls are TRBV2 and TRBJ1-1, with 10 bases matching TRBD1. The V gene end was trimmed by 6 bases and the J gene end by 11 bases; junction bases not matched to a gene: 9. Germline lookup yields CDR1 SNHLY and CDR2 FYNNEI. The CDR3 is 13 amino acids. The CDR3 region is CASRAPDRGRAFF. CDR3 DNA: TGTGCCAGCAGAGCCCCGGACAGGGGGAGGGCTTTCTTT. The variable domain in full, with the rest retrieved from reference TRBV2 and TRBJ1-1, is EPEVTQTPSHQVTQMGQEVILRCVPISNHLYFYWYRQILGQKVEFLVSFYNNEISEKSEIFDDQFSVERPDGSNFTLKIRSTKLEDSAMYFCASRAPDRGRAFFGQGTRLTVV.

The sample holds a few counts of this clonotype. This rearrangement joins TRBV7-2 to TRBJ2-5, with D possibly being TRBD1 (6 bases). V was cut by 0 bases and J by 8 bases, with 13 bases left in between. The CDR3 runs 14 residues. CDR1 is SGHTA and CDR2 is FQGNSA in the germline V gene. The CDR3 loop is CASSLAEGQGTQYF. Written as DNA, the CDR3 is TGTGCCAGCAGCTTAGCAGAGGGACAAGGAACCCAGTACTTC.

The J gene is TRBJ2-4, the V gene TRBV12-3 or TRBV12-4; 7 bases fit TRBD1. The V gene end was trimmed by 5 bases and the J gene end by 9 bases; junction bases not matched to a gene: 13. The CDR3 has 15 residues. The CDR3 is CASSPRMTGNGIQYF. The CDR3 DNA is TGTGCCAGCAGTCCCCGGATGACAGGGAATGGCATTCAGTACTTC.

This clonotype has just a few counts. V is TRBV28 and J is TRBJ2-5; D perhaps matches TRBD1 (5 bases). V was pared by 6 bases and J by 5 bases, with 10 bases between. The germline V gene has CDR1 MDHEN and CDR2 SYDVKM. The CDR3 is 12 amino acids. In DNA, the CDR3 is TGTGCCAGCAGCATCCAGGGTGAGACCCAGTACTTC. Translated: CASSIQGETQYF. Complete variable domain (other parts from reference TRBV28 and TRBJ2-5): DVKVTQSSRYLVKRTGEKVFLECVQDMDHENMFWYRQDPGLGLRLIYFSYDVKMKEKGDIPEGYSVSREKKERFSLILESASTNQTSMYLCASSIQGETQYFGPGTRLLVL.

This clonotype was detected only a few times. The CDR3 reads CSATRFRRTEAFF. The CDR3 DNA is TGCAGTGCTACCCGGTTCCGACGCACTGAAGCTTTCTTT. The chain recombines TRBV20-1 with TRBJ1-1, with D uncertain. Germline V gene sequence: CDR1 DFQATT, CDR2 SNEGSKA (reference sequence). V shed 4 bases and J shed 4 bases, with 13 bases lying between them. The CDR3 spans 13 residues.

This clonotype was seen only a few times. The genes are TRBV5-6 and TRBJ1-2; D is unclear. This CDR3 comprises 12 residues. Germline V CDR1 and CDR2: SGHDT, YYEEEE. Trimming left V 2 bases short and J 1 base short, with 3 bases between. CDR3 residues: CASSFNNYGYTF. Written as DNA, the CDR3 is TGTGCCAGCAGCTTCAATAACTATGGCTACACCTTC.

V usage is TRBV7-9 and J usage is TRBJ1-6, with D uncertain. V was clipped by 1 base and J by 5 bases, with 9 bases between them. CDR3 length equals 15 residues. Germline-derived CDR1 and CDR2 are SEHNR and FQNEAQ (reference sequence). CDR3 nucleotide sequence: TGTGCCAGCAGCTTAGGCGGCAGAAATAATTCACCCCTCCACTTT. It codes for CASSLGGRNNSPLHF.

This clonotype was detected a few times. This chain uses TRBV6-1 with TRBJ2-7; TRBD2 aligns across 13 bases. V shed 3 bases, J shed 6 bases, and the junction held 5 bases outside the gene matches. Germline V gives CDR1 MNHNS, CDR2 SASEGT. This CDR3 spans 15 amino acids. CDR3 sequence (DNA): TGTGCCAGCAGTGACGGACTAGCGGGAGCCTCCGAGCAGTACTTC. It encodes CASSDGLAGASEQYF.

The chain uses TRBV29-1 and TRBJ2-6; D unresolved. CDR1 and CDR2 from the germline V gene are SQVTM and ANQGSEA. V was clipped by 3 bases and J by 0 bases, with 6 bases between them. The CDR3 is 14 residues long. This CDR3 reads CSVDSSSGANVLTF. CDR3 in DNA: TGCAGCGTTGACAGCAGCTCTGGGGCCAACGTCCTGACTTTC.

V is TRBV9 and J is TRBJ2-7; D gene uncertain. There are 16 residues in the CDR3. CDR1 SGDLS and CDR2 YYNGEE come from the germline V gene. V lost 3 bases and J lost 0, with 16 bases in between. Here the CDR3 reads CASSALDTVFSYEQYF. The CDR3 DNA reads as TGTGCCAGCAGCGCCCTAGACACGGTTTTCTCCTACGAGCAGTACTTC.

The rearrangement joins TRBV28 to TRBJ2-3, with D tentatively TRBD2 (5 bases). This CDR3 is 13 amino acids long. Germline V gives CDR1 MDHEN, CDR2 SYDVKM. V was clipped by 5 bases and J by 6 bases, with 12 bases between them. The CDR3 DNA sequence: TGTGCCAGCAGTGGAGAGGGTCGGGATACGCAGTATTTT. This encodes CASSGEGRDTQYF.

The V call is TRBV11-3, the J call TRBJ2-3, with TRBD2 as a possible D gene (6 bases). Per germline, CDR1 SGHNT and CDR2 YENEEA. Deletions cut 5 bases from V and 0 bases from J, with 12 bases between. The CDR3 spans 15 residues. The CDR3 nucleotides read TGTGCCAGCAGCCCGGGGGACCCTAGCACAGATACGCAGTATTTT. Translating gives CASSPGDPSTDTQYF.

This clonotype was counted ten times or more. The V gene is TRBV3-1, the J gene TRBJ1-5; no reliable D call. CDR1 is LGHDT, CDR2 YNNKEL, per germline (reference sequence). The ends were cut back, 5 bases at V and 3 bases at J, with 8 bases in the middle. The CDR3 extends over 13 amino acids. In DNA form, the CDR3 reads TGTGCCAGCAGCATTGACAACAATCAGCCCCAGCATTTT. Encoded protein: CASSIDNNQPQHF.

The J gene is TRBJ2-1, the V gene TRBV23-1, with 7 positions matching TRBD1. TRBV23-1 is an ORF for which the function is uncertain. V dropped 8 bases and J dropped 0; count of bases not matched to a gene: 13. The length of the CDR3 is 17 residues. This CDR3 is CASGCRDRGSSYNEQFF. The DNA of the CDR3 is TGCGCCAGCGGTTGCCGGGACAGAGGGTCCTCCTACAATGAGCAGTTCTTC.

The V and J genes are TRBV4-2 and TRBJ2-5; TRBD2 matches 11 bases. Germline V gene lookup returns CDR1 LGHNA and CDR2 YNFKEQ. The CDR3 is 17 amino acids. V dropped 4 bases and J dropped 4; count of bases not matched to a gene: 11. CDR3 region: CASSPGASGRSLETQYF. The CDR3 DNA is TGTGCCAGCAGCCCAGGGGCTAGCGGGAGGTCGCTAGAGACCCAGTACTTC.

The chain has TRBV5-6 and TRBJ2-2; TRBD2 is a possible D gene (6 bases). The V and J ends lost 5 bases and 8 bases respectively, with 13 bases between them. This CDR3 region has 13 residues. The germline CDR1 and CDR2 sequences are SGHDT and YYEEEE. This CDR3 is CASSWAGRGELFF. CDR3 nucleotide sequence: TGTGCCAGCAGTTGGGCGGGGAGAGGGGAGCTGTTTTTT.

The V call is TRBV28, the J call TRBJ2-7; D remains ambiguous. Between the trimmed V and J ends, which lost 6 bases and 11 bases, there was a span of 14 bases. CDR1 is MDHEN and CDR2 is SYDVKM in the germline V gene. The CDR3 spans 11 residues. The CDR3 coding sequence is TGTGCCAGCAGCCTCGGTCCGAAAAAGTACTTC. Amino acid sequence: CASSLGPKKYF.

There are a few counts of this clonotype. The chain employs TRBV28 and TRBJ2-7, with 7 bases lining up with TRBD2. This CDR3 comprises 14 residues. Losses at the gene ends were 5 bases for V and 3 bases for J; bases not matched to a gene: 7. Germline loops: CDR1 MDHEN, CDR2 SYDVKM. The chain's CDR3 is CASSRLGGSYEQYF. The CDR3 nucleotides read TGTGCCAGCAGTCGCCTCGGCGGGAGCTACGAGCAGTACTTC.

The chain uses TRBV15 and TRBJ2-1; D is undetermined. The CDR3 sequence is 15 residues long. Trimming left V 4 bases short and J 8 bases short, with 18 bases between. Germline CDR1 LNHNV, CDR2 YYDKDF (reference sequence). The CDR3 nucleotides read TGTGCCACCAGCATCCAAACCCGCAGCCCCCATGAGCAGTTCTTC. This translates into CATSIQTRSPHEQFF.